This T cell receptor (beta chain) was sequenced during a study of identical twins (dated by TCRdb to about 2016). In terms of the full investigation: The study deep-sequenced TCR alpha and beta repertoires from monozygotic twins, unrelated adults of various ages and cord blood to test whether fetal clonotypes persist. Replicate twin experiments were performed at different times using different library preparation protocols to rule out contamination. Results the study describes overall, beyond this receptor: Because the same donors could not be followed over many years, the conclusions relied on cross-sectional statistical analysis. Zero-insertion analyses could be partly confounded by invariant T cells such as MAIT and iNKT, though diverse VJ usage argued against such confounding for most clonotypes. Recombination models systematically underestimated out-of-frame TCR alpha sharing in monozygotic twins but agreed with sharing between unrelated individuals. Compared with coincidental sharing between unrelated individuals, an excess of low generation-probability sequences was observed among out-of-frame TCR alpha sequences shared between twins. Abundant cord blood beta clonotypes carried fewer insertions; young adult naive repertoires showed a weaker similar trend, while memory repertoires showed none. Excess twin sharing in beta out-of-frame sequences was weaker because fewer shared sequences lowered the signal-to-noise ratio.

Every donor was a healthy Caucasian. Three pairs of female monozygotic twins, all aged about 18 to 30 years, made up the twin cohort. RNA for TCR libraries was isolated from peripheral blood mononuclear cells. Library creation used 5' RACE. The instrument given in TCRdb is Illumina HiSeq 2000. Template switching introduced a universal primer binding site; the final cDNA contained a unique molecular identifier, enabling accurate counting of TCR cDNA molecules. Specific primers in the conserved constant-segment region were used to synthesize first-strand cDNA for the TCR alpha and beta chains. Each cDNA library was double barcoded, with a SMART-Mk sample barcode plus Illumina barcodes, to control for contamination. TruSeq adapter sequences along with Illumina sample barcodes were introduced in two successive PCR steps. Sequencing of the TCR alpha and beta cDNA libraries was done on the Illumina HiSeq platform using custom primers. Concerning the study's data processing: MiGEC processed the raw reads to extract unique molecular identifiers, while MiXCR was used to determine the CDR3 positions. For each individual, recombination models were inferred using an EM algorithm with the repgenHMM and IGoR tools. Shared clonotype analysis was performed with the tcR package in R, normalizing sharing by the product of cloneset sizes. To study raw recombination free of thymic and clonal selection effects, out-of-frame nonproductive sequences were analyzed. TCRdb reprocessing: public reads trimmed at Q25 with fastp, clones called with MiXCR, in-frame beta chains kept. Each entry is one CDR3 protein sequence, shown with its most common DNA and genes. These V and J calls are TCRdb output, not the study's own analysis. This sample is represented by 500,000 to 650,000 distinct CDR3 sequences; roughly 6.6% of them were singletons. In total, the top ten clones hold over 1.5% of the sample.

Relative to germline, V is 3 bases shorter and J is 2 bases shorter, with 16 bases between their ends. Measured from the cysteine to the phenylalanine, the CDR3 is 16 residues long. Just CDR3 DNA is preserved here, 48 bases in frame from base 1. Comment on this clonotype: Its recognized antigen is unknown. Base-call qualities are not available, and no considerably larger clone is one nucleotide away.

This sample was also put to use in a study of yellow fever vaccine responses in identical twins. The second paper states: The authors reported that the T cell response to vaccination in identical twins appeared partly convergent and partly personalized. In identical twins, the study followed T cell clones that responded to the vaccine with precision.

The sequence came from a woman younger than 35 in good health. The chain was built from TRBV12-3 or TRBV12-4 and TRBJ1-1; TRBD1 is possibly the D segment (6 matching bases). The sequenced material came from PBMCs. The DNA sequence is given as TGTGCCAGCAGTTTGGAGTGGACAGACTTCAACACTGAAGCTTTCTTT. Its protein is CASSLEWTDFNTEAFF.